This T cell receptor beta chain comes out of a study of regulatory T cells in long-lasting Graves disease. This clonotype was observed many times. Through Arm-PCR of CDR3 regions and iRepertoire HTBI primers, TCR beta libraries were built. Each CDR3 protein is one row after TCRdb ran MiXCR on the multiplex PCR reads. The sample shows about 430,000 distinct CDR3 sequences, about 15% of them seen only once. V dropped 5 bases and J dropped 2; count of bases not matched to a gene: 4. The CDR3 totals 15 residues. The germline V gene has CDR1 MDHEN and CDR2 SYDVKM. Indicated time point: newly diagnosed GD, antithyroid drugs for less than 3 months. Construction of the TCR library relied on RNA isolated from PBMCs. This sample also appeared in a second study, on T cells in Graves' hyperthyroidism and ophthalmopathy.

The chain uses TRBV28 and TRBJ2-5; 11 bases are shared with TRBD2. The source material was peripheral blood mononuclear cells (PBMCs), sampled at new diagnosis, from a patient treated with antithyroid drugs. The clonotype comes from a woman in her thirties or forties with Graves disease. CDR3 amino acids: CASSNRLAGQETQYF. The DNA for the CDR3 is TGTGCCAGCAGTAACCGACTAGCGGGACAAGAGACCCAGTACTTC.